This T cell receptor beta chain comes out of a study of cytomegalovirus exposure and HLA in healthy donors. Donors showed nominal health when sampled, although they likely had unrecorded immune exposures. CDR1 and CDR2 from the germline V gene are SGHAT and FQNNGV. The CDR3 is made up of 15 amino acids. Amplification used 60 Vbeta primers and 13 Jbeta primers. Using immunoSEQ multiplex PCR, the repertoire was profiled, and TCRdb retains in-frame clones only, with some absent. Counted here are 95,000 to 150,000 clones, over 60% occurring once; the ten biggest clones make up 6.3%. Concerning this clone itself: Germline and junction disagree at one end, which may indicate a read error.

Sample: PBMCs. The receptor was derived from a woman aged 35 to 49 in good health and CMV-seronegative. The chain links TRBV11-2 to TRBJ1-2; no firm D call. CDR3 nucleotides: TGTGTCAGCAGCCATCAAGGACCCGCGGGAGGTGGCTACACCTTC. It is translated as CVSSHQGPAGGGYTF.